Listed here are 18 T cell receptor beta chains from one sample, sequenced in a study of low-dose radiotherapy and immunotherapy resistance in tumors. Priming of first-strand cDNA relied on TRAV- and TRBV-specific primers (covering alpha and beta chains). TCR amplification ran roughly 21 PCR cycles using constant-region and V-primer adapter primers. TCRdb analysed the reads with MiXCR anew, one entry per CDR3 protein. The table lists 6,000 to 6,500 distinct CDR3 sequences, about two thirds of them singletons. All receptors derive from a human donor with advanced metastatic prostate, ovarian, gallbladder or colorectal cancer (not recorded which). This table probably holds off-target reads from a library built for another chain.

The chain joins TRBV7-9 to TRBJ2-5; D unclear. Germline values: CDR1 SEHNR, CDR2 FQNEAQ (reference sequence). The germline V and J ends were trimmed by 5 bases and 4 bases, with 14 bases remaining between them. CDR3 length: 14 amino acids. The CDR3 here is CASSPRAVLETQYF. The CDR3 DNA reads TGTGCCAGCAGCCCTCGGGCAGTATTAGAGACCCAGTACTTC.

This chain connects TRBV18 to TRBJ2-1, with a tentative D call TRBD1 (5 bases). The CDR3 spans 15 residues. Trimming took 3 bases from V and 2 from J, leaving 11 bases between them. The germline gives CDR1 KGHSH, CDR2 LQKENI. CDR3 in amino acids: CASSPTDKPYNEQFF. The DNA for the CDR3 is TGTGCCAGCTCACCGACAGACAAGCCCTACAATGAGCAGTTCTTC.

This clonotype was counted once. The V and J genes are TRBV5-1 and TRBJ2-1, with 10 positions matching TRBD2. Germline V CDR1 and CDR2: SGHRS, YFSETQ. The ends lost 4 bases at V and 4 bases at J; junction bases unmatched: 5. The length of the CDR3 is 15 residues. CDR3: CASSQTSGPYNEQFF. The DNA for the CDR3 is TGCGCCAGCAGCCAGACTAGCGGGCCATACAATGAGCAGTTCTTC.

This clonotype appeared a single time. The CDR3 spells CSASSRLATYLPSNEQFF. The CDR3 DNA is TGCAGTGCTAGTAGCAGACTAGCGACTTACCTACCTAGCAATGAGCAGTTCTTC. This rearrangement joins TRBV20-1 to TRBJ2-1, with 8 bases aligning to TRBD2. V was clipped by 3 bases and J by 6 bases; unmatched bases: 19. In germline, CDR1 is DFQATT, CDR2 SNEGSKA (reference sequence). This CDR3 is 18 amino acids long.

The chain combines TRBV14 with TRBJ1-3; TRBD1 is a possible D gene (5 bases). V dropped 1 base and J dropped 1 base, with 8 bases sitting between them. This CDR3 is 15 amino acids long. Germline CDR1 and CDR2: SGHDN and FVKESK. The CDR3 DNA is TGTGCCAGCAGCCAAGTCCGGACATCTGGAAACACCATATATTTT. Translating it yields CASSQVRTSGNTIYF.

The V and J genes are TRBV7-2 and TRBJ2-1; TRBD2 matches at 8 bases. This CDR3 has 15 residues. Germline V gene sequence: CDR1 SGHTA, CDR2 FQGNSA. With 5 bases clipped from V and 9 bases from J, the junction kept 12 bases outside the gene matches. CDR3 sequence (DNA): TGTGCCAGCAGCCCGGGACTAGGGGGTAAGAGTGAGCAGTTCTTC. This gives the protein CASSPGLGGKSEQFF.

The rearrangement joins TRBV28 to TRBJ1-4; tentatively, D is TRBD1 (5 bases). The CDR3 is 13 amino acids. Trimming pared 3 bases from V and 15 bases from J, leaving 17 bases between. Germline V gene data show CDR1 as MDHEN and CDR2 as SYDVKM. CDR3 in amino acids: CASSFRTTLGVFF. The CDR3 DNA is TGTGCCAGCAGTTTTAGGACAACCCTCGGGGTGTTTTTT.

The chain has TRBV5-1 and TRBJ2-7; 11 nucleotides agree with TRBD1. This CDR3 contains 14 residues. The V gene's germline CDR1 is SGHRS and CDR2 YFSETQ. The junction had 6 bases not matched to a gene; V was cut back by 4 bases and J by 6 bases. CDR3 DNA: TGCGCCAGCAGCCGGACAGGGGGCAACGGCGAGCAGTACTTC. This gives the protein CASSRTGGNGEQYF.

V and J are TRBV12-3 or TRBV12-4 and TRBJ1-1; no clear D gene. This CDR3 is built from 12 residues. V gave up 4 bases and J gave up 4 bases, with 7 bases separating them. The CDR3: CASSYSGTEAFF. In nucleotides, the CDR3 is TGTGCCAGCAGTTACTCCGGCACTGAAGCTTTCTTT.

A single count supports this clonotype. The rearrangement joins TRBV6-6 to TRBJ2-7; perhaps TRBD2 as D (7 bases). The V end lost 6 bases, the J end lost 6 bases, and 24 bases lay between the germline ends. The CDR3 contains 16 residues. Germline values: CDR1 MNHNY, CDR2 SVGAGI (reference sequence). DNA for the CDR3: TGTGCCAGCAGCCCTACCCGGACCGGGGGGCTGGTCGAGCAGTACTTC. It yields the protein CASSPTRTGGLVEQYF.

This clonotype showed up just a few times. CDR3 DNA: TGTGCCAGCAGCTTGGGACTAGAAGAGACCCAGTACTTC. Its translation: CASSLGLEETQYF. The rearrangement joins TRBV5-5 to TRBJ2-5; possibly TRBD2 for D (6 bases). Per germline, CDR1 SGHKS and CDR2 YYEKEE (reference sequence). This CDR3 is built from 13 residues. V was shortened by 0 bases and J by 3 bases, with 6 bases between the two germline ends.

This rearrangement joins TRBV28 to TRBJ1-1; TRBD1 agrees at 10 bases. The length of the CDR3 is 14 residues. The germline CDR1 and CDR2 sequences are MDHEN and SYDVKM. J gave up 4 bases and V 7 bases, and 6 bases lay outside the gene matches. CDR3 residues: CASTTGGAFTEAFF. The CDR3 DNA sequence: TGTGCCAGCACGACAGGGGGCGCTTTCACTGAAGCTTTCTTT.

The chain employs TRBV12-3 or TRBV12-4 and TRBJ2-1, with 10 bases lining up with TRBD2. V lost 6 bases to trimming and J lost 3 bases; unmatched junction nucleotides: 5. The CDR3 has 15 residues. Written as DNA, the CDR3 is TGTGCCAGCAGCCCACTAGCGGGGAGCTACAATGAGCAGTTCTTC. Translated, it gives CASSPLAGSYNEQFF.

Here the CDR3 reads CAISEQGNGYTF. CDR3 DNA sequence: TGTGCCATCAGTGAGCAGGGGAATGGCTACACCTTC. The gene calls are TRBV10-3 and TRBJ1-2, with D possibly TRBD1 on 6 matching bases. V lost 2 bases, J lost 6 bases, and 7 bases lay in between. Germline-derived CDR1 and CDR2 are ENHRY and SYGVKD. The CDR3 sequence is 12 residues long.

The chain carries TRBV7-2 and TRBJ1-5; D is uncertain. The germline V and J ends were trimmed by 5 bases and 0 bases, with 11 bases remaining between them. Germline V gene lookup returns CDR1 SGHTA and CDR2 FQGNSA. The CDR3 loop spans 15 amino acids. Here the CDR3 reads CASSQAAHSNQPQHF. The CDR3 bases are TGTGCCAGCAGCCAAGCGGCTCATAGCAATCAGCCCCAGCATTTT.

This sequence joins TRBV4-2 and TRBJ2-1; 13 bases map to TRBD2. Germline lookup yields CDR1 LGHNA and CDR2 YNFKEQ. CDR3 size: 14 residues. V lost 5 bases to trimming and J lost 9 bases; unmatched junction nucleotides: 4. The CDR3 reads CASSTSGGAVEQFF. For the CDR3, the DNA is TGTGCCAGCAGCACTAGCGGGGGGGCAGTTGAGCAGTTCTTC.

This clonotype was detected a few times. The rearrangement links TRBV28 to TRBJ2-1; 10 bases map to TRBD2. Germline values: CDR1 MDHEN, CDR2 SYDVKM. J gave up 5 bases and V 4 bases, and 5 bases lay outside the gene matches. The CDR3 covers 15 residues. CDR3 bases: TGTGCCAGCAGTTCTCGGACTAGCGGACACAATGAGCAGTTCTTC. Translating gives CASSSRTSGHNEQFF.

The rearrangement uses TRBV6-8 and TRBJ2-1, with 12 nucleotides matching TRBD2. The V gene end was trimmed by 5 bases and the J gene end by 1 base; junction bases not matched to a gene: 3. Per germline, CDR1 MNHGY and CDR2 SAAAGT. CDR3 size: 16 residues. In nucleotides, the CDR3 is TGTGCCAGCAGTGGACTAGCGGGGCGGTCCTACAATGAGCAGTTCTTC. It is translated as CASSGLAGRSYNEQFF.